The 10 T cell receptor beta chains given below trace back to one sample, sequenced in a study of T cell changes during pregnancy in multiple sclerosis. Only in-frame clones appear in the TCRdb table, and some are missing; sequencing was by immunoSEQ multiplex PCR. The profile shows 85,000 to 100,000 clones, around 94% of them singletons. Material: peripheral blood, obtained in the first trimester of pregnancy. These TCRs come from a female donor with multiple sclerosis, enrolled in a pregnancy study.

The chain is built from TRBV7-2 and TRBJ2-7; the match to TRBD2 covers 10 bases. J gave up 0 bases and V 5 bases, and 10 bases lay outside the gene matches. CDR3 size: 17 residues. The germline gives CDR1 SGHTA, CDR2 FQGNSA. The CDR3 loop is CASSTIAGGAISYEQYF. CDR3 nucleotides: TGTGCCAGCAGCACCATAGCGGGAGGTGCCATCTCCTACGAGCAGTACTTC.

The J gene is TRBJ2-7, the V gene TRBV28; D may be TRBD2 (7 bases). Trimming shortened V by 3 bases and J by 5 bases, and 11 bases separated the two germline ends. This CDR3 is 13 amino acids long. Germline CDR1 MDHEN, CDR2 SYDVKM. The CDR3 DNA sequence: TGTGCCAGCAGTTTGGGGGGGCTCGACGAGCAGTACTTC. Translating it yields CASSLGGLDEQYF.

This clone was detected only once. The J gene is TRBJ2-3, the V gene TRBV6-1; 7 nucleotides match TRBD1. The CDR3 consists of 18 residues. Germline values: CDR1 MNHNS, CDR2 SASEGT. V lost 7 bases, J lost 2 bases, and 18 bases stayed unmatched. The CDR3 loop is CASIDRVLSPLPTDTQYF. CDR3 nucleotide sequence: TGTGCCAGCATTGACAGGGTGTTGTCCCCCTTACCCACAGATACGCAGTATTTT.

The rearrangement joins TRBV4-1 to TRBJ2-7; D is undetermined. The germline gives CDR1 MGHRA, CDR2 YSYEKL. This CDR3 has 14 residues. Trimming cost V 4 bases and J 4 bases, with 14 bases left between them. As DNA, the CDR3 is TGCGCCAGCAGCCCAGCGAGGAGCCAATACGAGCAGTACTTC. This gives the protein CASSPARSQYEQYF.

The CDR3 loop is CASSLLAGADTQYF. CDR3 sequence (DNA): TGTGCCAGCAGTTTACTAGCGGGGGCAGATACGCAGTATTTT. V usage is TRBV28 and J usage is TRBJ2-3; 10 positions agree with TRBD2. The germline CDR1 and CDR2 sequences are MDHEN and SYDVKM. This CDR3 spans 14 amino acids. Germline trimming cut 2 bases from V and 4 bases from J; bases unmatched to any gene: 0.

The chain is built from TRBV5-1 and TRBJ2-1; the D gene is possibly TRBD1 (6 bases). Germline V lookup: CDR1 SGHRS, CDR2 YFSETQ. V dropped 3 bases and J dropped 14 bases, with 18 bases sitting between them. This CDR3 comprises 13 residues. The DNA for the CDR3 is TGCGCCAGCAGCTATCGATCCGTTAGGGGGAAGTTCTTC. It encodes CASSYRSVRGKFF.

This clone was detected once. This chain uses TRBV7-9 with TRBJ1-1; D perhaps matches TRBD1 (6 bases). CDR1 is SEHNR, CDR2 FQNEAQ, per germline (reference sequence). V was shortened by 4 bases and J by 5 bases, with 8 bases between the two germline ends. The CDR3 spans 12 residues. The CDR3 reads CASSSGVTEAFF. The CDR3 nucleotides read TGTGCCAGCAGCTCAGGGGTTACTGAAGCTTTCTTT.

In this sample, this clone turned up once. Other DNA sequences in this specimen translate into the identical CDR3. The chain couples TRBV19 to TRBJ1-1, with 8 positions matching TRBD1. This CDR3 has 13 residues. The V gene's germline CDR1 is LNHDA and CDR2 SQIVND (reference sequence). With 7 bases clipped from V and 4 bases from J, the junction kept 5 bases outside the gene matches. The chain's CDR3 is CASTTGGLTEAFF. Written as DNA, the CDR3 is TGTGCCAGTACCACAGGGGGACTCACTGAAGCTTTCTTT.

The chain joins TRBV6-6 to TRBJ2-1; 12 positions match TRBD2. This CDR3 comprises 16 residues. Trimming removed 0 bases from V and 8 bases from J; junction bases left unmatched: 5. Germline assignment: CDR1 MNHNY and CDR2 SVGAGI (reference sequence). The CDR3 loop reads CASSYSASGRGDEQFF. The CDR3 DNA is TGTGCCAGCAGTTACTCGGCTAGCGGGAGGGGTGATGAGCAGTTCTTC.

A single count supports this clone. The gene calls are TRBV5-6 and TRBJ2-2, with D possibly TRBD1 on 6 matching bases. The CDR3 sequence is 16 residues long. With 4 bases removed from V and 4 bases from J, the gap between germline ends came to 17 bases. The germline V gene has CDR1 SGHDT and CDR2 YYEEEE. CDR3 sequence: CASSRRGGFVTGELFF. The CDR3 nucleotides read TGTGCCAGCAGCAGGAGAGGGGGATTCGTCACCGGGGAGCTGTTTTTT.